The 16 T cell receptor beta chains reported below all come from one sample, sequenced in a study of CD8+CD57+ T cells in acquired aplastic anemia. Genomic DNA acted as the template from which TCR beta VDJ combination and CDR3 sequence profiling were carried out. Each CDR3 protein gets one entry after TCRdb re-called the reads with MiXCR. The sample holds about 270,000 distinct CDR3 sequences, about 56% seen once. The source material was sorted CD4+, CD8+, or CD8+CD57+ T cells (not recorded which) from PBMCs. All receptors derive from a human donor with severe aplastic anemia or a healthy control (not recorded which).

Worth noting for this clonotype: Sequence at one end of the junction differs from germline and may be a read error. This rearrangement joins TRBV5-5 to TRBJ2-7; a possible D gene is TRBD1 (6 bases). The CDR3 totals 13 residues. Per germline, CDR1 SGHKS and CDR2 YYEKEE (reference sequence). The CDR3 nucleotides are TGTGCTAGCAGCGGTCAGGGGCGGCACGGGCAGTACTTC. Translation gives CASSGQGRHGQYF.

This clonotype was seen at least ten times. V and J are TRBV10-1 and TRBJ1-2; 8 bases map to TRBD1. There are 18 residues in the CDR3. The germline V gene encodes CDR1 WNHNN and CDR2 SYGVQD (reference sequence). The V segment lost 6 bases and the J segment 3 bases; nucleotides outside the gene matches: 18. The CDR3 DNA sequence: TGCGCCAGCAGGGACAGGGTCTGTCGGGGGGCTCTGGACTATGGCTACACCTTC. This encodes CASRDRVCRGALDYGYTF.

J is TRBJ1-1 and V is TRBV12-3 or TRBV12-4; D gene unclear. Trimming removed 5 bases from V and 6 bases from J, with 7 bases in between. CDR3 size: 11 residues. The CDR3, as DNA: TGTGCCAGCAGTCCCGGCGCTGAAGCTTTCTTT. Protein sequence: CASSPGAEAFF.

This clonotype was seen a single time. The CDR3 sequence is CASSLRTGGNEQYF. The CDR3 DNA follows: TGTGCCAGTAGTCTCCGGACAGGCGGCAACGAGCAGTACTTC. The V and J genes are TRBV7-3 and TRBJ2-7; 7 bases agree with TRBD1. CDR1 is SGHTA, CDR2 FQGTGA, per germline. Trimming removed 9 bases from V and 5 bases from J; junction bases left unmatched: 13. This CDR3 spans 14 amino acids.

This clonotype was found many times. The chain joins TRBV6-5 to TRBJ2-6; tentatively, D is TRBD2 (5 bases). CDR1 is MNHEY, CDR2 SVGAGI, per germline. Deletions cut 6 bases from V and 0 bases from J, with 9 bases between. CDR3 length: 15 amino acids. The CDR3 region is CASRSRASGANVLTF. CDR3 in DNA: TGTGCCAGCAGGTCGAGGGCCTCTGGGGCCAACGTCCTGACTTTC.

J is TRBJ2-7 and V is TRBV11-2; possible D gene TRBD1, 6 bases. V was clipped by 4 bases and J by 11 bases, with 15 bases between them. The CDR3 length is 12 residues. The germline V gene has CDR1 SGHAT and CDR2 FQNNGV. CDR3 amino acids: CASSWDTVGKYF. The CDR3, as DNA: TGTGCCAGCAGCTGGGACACGGTGGGAAAGTACTTC.

This clonotype was found a few times. The genes are TRBV19 and TRBJ2-1, with 7 bases fitting TRBD2. The J segment lost 3 bases and the V segment lost 9 bases, leaving 11 bases of the junction unmatched. CDR3 length: 15 amino acids. Germline V gene sequence: CDR1 LNHDA, CDR2 SQIVND (reference sequence). CDR3 region: CASRFSGTGYNEQFF. The CDR3 region has the DNA TGTGCCAGCCGATTCAGCGGGACGGGCTACAATGAGCAGTTCTTC.

This clonotype was recorded at least ten times. The chain links TRBV5-8 to TRBJ2-3; 16 bases are a match to TRBD2. Germline CDR1 and CDR2: SGHTS and YDEGEE. The CDR3 runs to 19 residues. J gave up 6 bases and V 4 bases, and 14 bases lay outside the gene matches. CDR3 coding DNA: TGTGCCAGCAGCGCCTCCGGGACTAGCGGGGGGGCGAGCAGGGATACGCAGTATTTT. Its protein product is CASSASGTSGGASRDTQYF.

The gene calls are TRBV7-8 and TRBJ1-1; D gene ambiguous. Trimming removed 0 bases from V and 1 base from J, with 3 bases in between. Germline CDR1 reads SGHVS; CDR2 reads FQNEAQ. The CDR3 runs 13 residues. The CDR3 DNA sequence: TGTGCCAGCAGCTTAGCACAGAACACTGAAGCTTTCTTT. Translating gives CASSLAQNTEAFF.

The chain combines TRBV27 with TRBJ1-2; D possibly corresponds to TRBD1 (5 bases). Looked up from germline, CDR1 is MNHEY and CDR2 is SMNVEV (reference sequence). The CDR3 sequence is 16 residues long. Trimming removed 6 bases from V and 7 bases from J, with 24 bases in between. This chain's CDR3 is CASRALDRTKTCGYTF. In DNA, the CDR3 is TGTGCCAGCAGGGCTCTTGACAGAACTAAGACCTGTGGCTACACCTTC.

The chain uses TRBV7-8 and TRBJ1-5; 8 bases match TRBD1. Germline trimming cut 5 bases from V and 6 bases from J; bases unmatched to any gene: 9. The CDR3 consists of 15 residues. Germline-derived CDR1 and CDR2 are SGHVS and FQNEAQ. The chain's CDR3 is CASSPGQGAVQPQHF. CDR3 in DNA: TGTGCCAGCAGCCCAGGGCAGGGGGCGGTTCAGCCCCAGCATTTT.

There are many counts of this clonotype. V gene TRBV19 combines with J gene TRBJ2-2; D is possibly TRBD1 (5 bases). This CDR3 contains 15 residues. V gave up 3 bases and J gave up 1 base, with 9 bases separating them. Germline V gene lookup returns CDR1 LNHDA and CDR2 SQIVND (reference sequence). This chain's CDR3 is CASSMTALNTGELFF. DNA for the CDR3: TGTGCCAGTAGTATGACAGCCTTGAACACCGGGGAGCTGTTTTTT.

The table lists this clonotype with a few counts. V and J are TRBV5-1 and TRBJ1-1; 12 nucleotides line up with TRBD1. Looked up from germline, CDR1 is SGHRS and CDR2 is YFSETQ. V was clipped by 4 bases and J by 8 bases; unmatched bases: 9. This CDR3 comprises 15 residues. CDR3 sequence (DNA): TGCGCCAGCAGCCCTCTTACGGGGACAGGGGGCGAAGCTTTCTTT. Its translation is CASSPLTGTGGEAFF.

CDR3 DNA sequence: TGTGCCAGCAGCCCTACTCTAGCGGGGGGCCGCACAGATACGCAGTATTTT. This gives the protein CASSPTLAGGRTDTQYF. This sequence joins TRBV7-6 and TRBJ2-3; 11 bases map to TRBD2. From germline, CDR1 is SGHVS and CDR2 FNYEAQ. V gave up 5 bases and J gave up 1 base; unmatched junction bases: 8. This CDR3 comprises 17 residues.

This chain links TRBV10-3 with TRBJ1-2; 7 nucleotides agree with TRBD1. This CDR3 region has 13 residues. With V trimmed by 6 bases and J by 5 bases, 6 bases remained unmatched. The germline gives CDR1 ENHRY, CDR2 SYGVKD. The CDR3 sequence: CAISPGTVYGYTF. For the CDR3, the DNA is TGTGCCATCAGCCCCGGGACAGTTTATGGCTACACCTTC.

Turning to this clonotype: At one boundary the junction diverges from the germline segment, which might be a read error. The genes are TRBV7-3 and TRBJ2-1; tentatively, D is TRBD1 or TRBD2 (7 bases each). The CDR3 loop spans 15 amino acids. Germline CDR1 and CDR2: SGHTA and FQGTGA. The CDR3: CDSSVRGGEYNERFF. The CDR3 region has the DNA TGTGACAGCAGCGTCAGGGGGGGGGAATACAATGAGCGGTTCTTC.